The T cell receptor beta chain described here comes from a study of T cell repertoires in cytomegalovirus infection. In this sample, this clonotype turned up many times. TCRdb re-derived calls from the reads in MiXCR, one entry per CDR3 protein. Of approximately 190,000 distinct CDR3 sequences listed, 8.5% to 10% are singletons. Trimming shortened V by 6 bases and J by 3 bases, and 32 bases separated the two germline ends. This CDR3 spans 20 amino acids. The germline V gene encodes CDR1 LNHDA and CDR2 SQIVND (reference sequence). The V gene is TRBV19, the J gene TRBJ2-5, with a tentative D call TRBD2 (6 bases). This receptor was taken from a human donor in good health (CMV status not recorded). Some clones in this sample may be carry-over from other donors' samples. The specimen sequenced was PBMCs. This CDR3 is CASSLGSPFGLASDEETQYF. The CDR3 DNA sequence: TGTGCCAGTAGCCTTGGGAGTCCTTTCGGGCTAGCGAGTGACGAAGAGACCCAGTACTTC.